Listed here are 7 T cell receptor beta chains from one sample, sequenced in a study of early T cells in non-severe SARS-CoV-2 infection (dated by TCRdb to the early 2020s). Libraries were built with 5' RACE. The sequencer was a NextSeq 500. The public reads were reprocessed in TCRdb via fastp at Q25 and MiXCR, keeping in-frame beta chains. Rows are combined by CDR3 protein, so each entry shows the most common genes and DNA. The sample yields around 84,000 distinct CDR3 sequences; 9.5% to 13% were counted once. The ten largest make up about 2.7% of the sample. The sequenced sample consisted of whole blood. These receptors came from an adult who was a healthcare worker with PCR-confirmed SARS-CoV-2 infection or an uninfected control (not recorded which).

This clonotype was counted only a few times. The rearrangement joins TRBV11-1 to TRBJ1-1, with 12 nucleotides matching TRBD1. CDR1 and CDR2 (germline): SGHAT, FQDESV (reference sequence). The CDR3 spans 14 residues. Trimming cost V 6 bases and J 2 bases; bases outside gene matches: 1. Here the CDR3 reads CASRGQGANTEAFF. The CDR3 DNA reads TGTGCCAGCAGGGGACAGGGGGCAAACACTGAAGCTTTCTTT.

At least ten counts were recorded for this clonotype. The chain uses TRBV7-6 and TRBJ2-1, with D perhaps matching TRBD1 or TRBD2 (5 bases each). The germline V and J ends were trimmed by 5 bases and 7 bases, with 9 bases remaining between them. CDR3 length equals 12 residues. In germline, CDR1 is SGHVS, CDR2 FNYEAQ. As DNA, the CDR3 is TGTGCCAGCAGCCGGGACCGGAATGAGCAGTTCTTC. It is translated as CASSRDRNEQFF.

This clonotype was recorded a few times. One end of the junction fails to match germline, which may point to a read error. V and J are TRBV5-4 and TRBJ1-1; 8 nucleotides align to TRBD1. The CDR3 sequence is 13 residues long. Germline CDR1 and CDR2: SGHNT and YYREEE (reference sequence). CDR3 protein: CASSLAGDRLSFF. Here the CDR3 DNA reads TGTGCCAGTAGCTTGGCTGGGGACAGGCTATCTTTCTTT.

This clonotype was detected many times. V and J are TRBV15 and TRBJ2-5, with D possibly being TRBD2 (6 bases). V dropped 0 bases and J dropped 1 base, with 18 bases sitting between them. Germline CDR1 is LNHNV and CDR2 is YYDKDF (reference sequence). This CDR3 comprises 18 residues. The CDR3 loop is CATSRDYVLRGIQETQYF. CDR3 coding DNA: TGTGCCACCAGCAGAGATTACGTCCTTCGGGGGATCCAAGAGACCCAGTACTTC.

CDR3 sequence: CASGWGTGDWGYTF. The CDR3 DNA is TGTGCCAGCGGATGGGGAACAGGGGATTGGGGCTACACCTTC. The V call is TRBV6-5, the J call TRBJ1-2, with 7 bases that match TRBD1. The junction had 14 bases not matched to a gene; V was cut back by 8 bases and J by 8 bases. Germline V gene lookup returns CDR1 MNHEY and CDR2 SVGAGI. The CDR3 is made up of 14 amino acids.

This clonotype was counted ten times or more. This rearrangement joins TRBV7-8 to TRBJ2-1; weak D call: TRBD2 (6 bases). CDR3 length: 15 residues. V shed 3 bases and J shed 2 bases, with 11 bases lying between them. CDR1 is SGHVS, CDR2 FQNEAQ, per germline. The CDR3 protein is CASSFLASAYNEQFF. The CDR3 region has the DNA TGTGCCAGCAGCTTTCTAGCGTCCGCCTACAATGAGCAGTTCTTC.

CDR3 region: CSAPRPAASETQYF. The CDR3, as DNA: TGCAGTGCTCCGCGACCGGCAGCAAGCGAGACCCAGTACTTC. V is TRBV20-1 and J is TRBJ2-5; no firm D call. Germline loops: CDR1 DFQATT, CDR2 SNEGSKA (reference sequence). The CDR3 contains 14 residues. Trimming removed 5 bases from V and 5 bases from J, with 18 bases in between.